Sequencing of this T cell receptor (beta chain) was carried out in a study of T-cell reconstitution after alpha-beta-depleted transplantation in children. Using unique molecular identifiers, the investigators prepared the TCRbeta library. TCRdb reprocessed the PCR reads with MiXCR, giving one entry per CDR3 protein. Of a few hundred thousand distinct CDR3 sequences listed, about an eighth are singletons. This clonotype was found a few times. Its antigen is as yet unknown. The V end was cut by 10 bases, the J end by 3 bases, with 15 bases between. The CDR3 runs to 13 residues. Germline CDR1 is MNHEY and CDR2 is SMNVEV (reference sequence). Whole-study findings and limits: T-cell numbers and diversity, one year after transplant, stemmed largely from T cells that were newly produced. Recipient T cells and thymic progenitors that survived gave rise to the high TCRbeta diversity observed at day 60 in some patients. The study reportedly traced alpha-beta T cells about two months after transplant to several hundred expanded graft clones.

This TCR was sampled from a male patient between 5 and 17 years old who had a stem cell transplant for acute myeloid leukemia, so the T cells may come from the graft donor. V usage is TRBV27 and J usage is TRBJ2-5; D possibly uses TRBD1 or TRBD2 (7 bases each). The material was PBMCs, mostly from graft donor cells, obtained 360 days after TCRalphabeta/CD19-depleted stem cell transplant. DNA for the CDR3: TGTGCCACCAGGGGGGGGCGGGAAGAGACCCAGTACTTC. Translating gives CATRGGREETQYF.